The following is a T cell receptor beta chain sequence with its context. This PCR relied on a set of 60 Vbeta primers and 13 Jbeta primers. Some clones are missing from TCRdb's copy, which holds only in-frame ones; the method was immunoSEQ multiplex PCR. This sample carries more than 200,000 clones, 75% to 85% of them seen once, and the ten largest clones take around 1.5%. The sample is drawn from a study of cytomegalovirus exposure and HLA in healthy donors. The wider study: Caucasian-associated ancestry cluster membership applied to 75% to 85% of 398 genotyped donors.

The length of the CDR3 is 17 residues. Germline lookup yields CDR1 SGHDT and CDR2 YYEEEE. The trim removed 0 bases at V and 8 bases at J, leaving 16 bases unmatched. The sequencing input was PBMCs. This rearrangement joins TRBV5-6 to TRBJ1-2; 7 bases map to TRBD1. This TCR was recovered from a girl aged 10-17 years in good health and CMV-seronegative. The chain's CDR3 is CASSLELTGSQLRGYTF. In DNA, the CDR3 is TGTGCCAGCAGCTTGGAATTGACAGGGTCTCAACTACGGGGCTACACCTTC.